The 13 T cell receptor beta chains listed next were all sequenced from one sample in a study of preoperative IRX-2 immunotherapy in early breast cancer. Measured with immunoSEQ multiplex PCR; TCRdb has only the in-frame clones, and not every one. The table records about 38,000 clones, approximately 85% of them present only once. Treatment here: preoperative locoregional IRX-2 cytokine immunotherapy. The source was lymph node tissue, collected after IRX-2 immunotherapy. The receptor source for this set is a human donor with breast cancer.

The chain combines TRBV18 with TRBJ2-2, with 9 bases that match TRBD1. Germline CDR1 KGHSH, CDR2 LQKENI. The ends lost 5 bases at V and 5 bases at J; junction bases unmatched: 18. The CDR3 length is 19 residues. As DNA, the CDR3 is TGTGCCAGCTCATCCTTCGGGACAGGGACCCCGGGATATACCGGGGAGCTGTTTTTT. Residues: CASSSFGTGTPGYTGELFF.

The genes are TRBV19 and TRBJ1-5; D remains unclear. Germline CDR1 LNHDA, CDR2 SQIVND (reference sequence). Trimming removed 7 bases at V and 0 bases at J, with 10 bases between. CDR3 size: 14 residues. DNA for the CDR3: TGTGCCAGTAACCACGTAGATAGCAATCAGCCCCAGCATTTT. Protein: CASNHVDSNQPQHF. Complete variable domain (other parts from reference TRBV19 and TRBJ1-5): DGGITQSPKYLFRKEGQNVTLSCEQNLNHDAMYWYRQDPGQGLRLIYYSQIVNDFQKGDIAEGYSVSREKKESFPLTVTSAQKNPTAFYLCASNHVDSNQPQHFGDGTRLSIL.

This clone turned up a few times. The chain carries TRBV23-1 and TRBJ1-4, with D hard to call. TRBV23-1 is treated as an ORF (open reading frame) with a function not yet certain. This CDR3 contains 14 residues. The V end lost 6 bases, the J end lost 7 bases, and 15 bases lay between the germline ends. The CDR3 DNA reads TGCGCCAGCAGCCAAGTCGGGTTAGGTGAAAAACTGTTTTTT. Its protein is CASSQVGLGEKLFF.

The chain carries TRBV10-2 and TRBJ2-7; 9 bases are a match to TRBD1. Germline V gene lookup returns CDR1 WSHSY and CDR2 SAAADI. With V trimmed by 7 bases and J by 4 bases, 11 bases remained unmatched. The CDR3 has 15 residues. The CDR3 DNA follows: TGCGCCAGCAAGGGGACAGGACAGGGGTTGTACGAGCAGTACTTC. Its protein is CASKGTGQGLYEQYF.

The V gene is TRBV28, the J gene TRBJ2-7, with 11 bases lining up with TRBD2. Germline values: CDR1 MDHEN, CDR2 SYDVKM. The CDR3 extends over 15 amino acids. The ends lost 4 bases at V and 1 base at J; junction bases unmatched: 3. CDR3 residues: CASSSPSGGSYEQYF. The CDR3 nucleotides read TGTGCCAGCAGTTCCCCTAGCGGGGGGTCCTACGAGCAGTACTTC.

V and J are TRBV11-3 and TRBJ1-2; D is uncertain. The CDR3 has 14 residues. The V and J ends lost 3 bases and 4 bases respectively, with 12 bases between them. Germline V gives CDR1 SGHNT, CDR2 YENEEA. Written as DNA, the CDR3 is TGTGCCAGCAGCTTGGAACCGGGCTCCTATGGCTACACCTTC. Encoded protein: CASSLEPGSYGYTF. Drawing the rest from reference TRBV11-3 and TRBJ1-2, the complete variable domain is EAGVVQSPRYKIIEKKQPVAFWCNPISGHNTLYWYLQNLGQGPELLIRYENEEAVDDSQLPKDRFSAERLKGVDSTLKIQPAELGDSAVYLCASSLEPGSYGYTFGSGTRLTVV.

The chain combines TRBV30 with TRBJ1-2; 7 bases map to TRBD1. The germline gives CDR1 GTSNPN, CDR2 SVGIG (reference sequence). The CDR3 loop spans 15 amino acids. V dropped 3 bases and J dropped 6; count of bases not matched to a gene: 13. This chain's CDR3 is CAWRAGTEGVNGYTF. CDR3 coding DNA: TGTGCCTGGAGAGCCGGGACAGAGGGCGTGAATGGCTACACCTTC.

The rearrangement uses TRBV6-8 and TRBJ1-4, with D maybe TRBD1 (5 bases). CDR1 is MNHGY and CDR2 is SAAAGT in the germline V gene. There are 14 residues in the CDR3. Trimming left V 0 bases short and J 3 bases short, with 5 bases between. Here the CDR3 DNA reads TGTGCCAGCAGTTACTCAGGGGCTAATGAAAAACTGTTTTTT. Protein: CASSYSGANEKLFF.

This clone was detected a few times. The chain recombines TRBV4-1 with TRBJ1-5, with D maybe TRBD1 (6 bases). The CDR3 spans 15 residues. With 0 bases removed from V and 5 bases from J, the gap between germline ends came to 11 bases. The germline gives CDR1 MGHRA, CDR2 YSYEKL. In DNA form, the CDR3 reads TGCGCCAGCAGCCAAGAGATGGGGGCCTATCAGCCCCAGCATTTT. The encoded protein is CASSQEMGAYQPQHF.

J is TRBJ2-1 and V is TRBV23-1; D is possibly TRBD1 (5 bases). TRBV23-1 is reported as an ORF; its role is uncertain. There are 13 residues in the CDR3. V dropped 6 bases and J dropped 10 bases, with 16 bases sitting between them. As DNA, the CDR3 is TGCGCCAGCAGCCAAGAAGAGAGGACAGAGCAGTTCTTC. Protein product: CASSQEERTEQFF.

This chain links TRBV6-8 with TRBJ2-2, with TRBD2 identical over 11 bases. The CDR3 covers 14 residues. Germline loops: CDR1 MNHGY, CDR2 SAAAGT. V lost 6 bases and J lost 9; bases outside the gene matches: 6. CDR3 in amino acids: CASSSTSGVRELFF. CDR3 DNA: TGTGCCAGCAGCTCGACTAGCGGGGTCCGGGAGCTGTTTTTT.

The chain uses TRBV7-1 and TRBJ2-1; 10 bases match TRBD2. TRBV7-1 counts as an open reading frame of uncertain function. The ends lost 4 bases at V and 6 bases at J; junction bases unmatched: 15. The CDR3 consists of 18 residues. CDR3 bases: TGTGCCAGCAGCTTGATTCCGACGTGGGGACTAGCGAGCAATGAGCAGTTCTTC. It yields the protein CASSLIPTWGLASNEQFF.

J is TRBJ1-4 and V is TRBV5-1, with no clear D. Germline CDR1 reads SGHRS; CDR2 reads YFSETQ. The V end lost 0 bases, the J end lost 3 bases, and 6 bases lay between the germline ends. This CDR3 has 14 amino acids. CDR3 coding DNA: TGCGCCAGCAGCTTGGGGCCAGCTAATGAAAAACTGTTTTTT. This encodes CASSLGPANEKLFF.